A single sample is the source of the 14 T cell receptor beta chains below, sequenced in a study of T cells after somatic rescue of genetic block. Only in-frame clones appear in the TCRdb table, and some are missing; sequencing was by immunoSEQ multiplex PCR. The table has tens of thousands of clones, about nine tenths seen once. The specimen was peripheral blood mononuclear cells (PBMCs). These receptors came from a woman between 18 and 30 years old.

The chain uses TRBV7-3 and TRBJ1-1, with TRBD1 as a possible D gene (6 bases). Trimming took off 1 base at V and 0 bases at J, with 18 bases between the two ends. Looked up from germline, CDR1 is SGHTA and CDR2 is FQGTGA. The CDR3 consists of 18 residues. The chain's CDR3 is CASSLKATGMGLNTEAFF. CDR3 sequence (DNA): TGTGCCAGCAGCTTAAAAGCCACAGGGATGGGGTTGAACACTGAAGCTTTCTTT.

V gene TRBV15 combines with J gene TRBJ2-7; no reliable D call. Germline CDR1 reads LNHNV; CDR2 reads YYDKDF (reference sequence). Between the trimmed V and J ends, which lost 2 bases and 6 bases, there was a span of 14 bases. The CDR3 loop spans 14 amino acids. As DNA, the CDR3 is TGTGCCACCAGCAGAACGTCAGAGCTGGGCGAGCAGTACTTC. This translates into CATSRTSELGEQYF.

The chain has TRBV6-6 and TRBJ2-7, with 7 bases that match TRBD1. J lost 1 base, V lost 6 bases, and 12 bases had no gene match. CDR3 length: 16 amino acids. CDR1 is MNHNY, CDR2 SVGAGI, per germline (reference sequence). The CDR3 here is CASSLRVGTESYEQYF. CDR3 nucleotide sequence: TGTGCCAGCAGCTTGCGTGTCGGGACAGAGTCCTACGAGCAGTACTTC.

This chain uses TRBV5-4 with TRBJ2-1; no clear D. The CDR3 runs to 14 residues. Between the trimmed V and J ends, which lost 0 bases and 0 bases, there was a span of 4 bases. CDR1 is SGHNT, CDR2 YYREEE, per germline (reference sequence). Written as DNA, the CDR3 is TGTGCCAGCAGCTTGGACCGCTCCTACAATGAGCAGTTCTTC. Its translation: CASSLDRSYNEQFF.

The rearrangement joins TRBV7-9 to TRBJ2-2; possible D gene TRBD2, 6 bases. This CDR3 comprises 16 residues. CDR1 and CDR2 (germline): SEHNR, FQNEAQ (reference sequence). Trimming removed 3 bases at V and 6 bases at J, with 17 bases between. The DNA for the CDR3 is TGTGCCAGCAGCTTTAGGAGGGGCATGAGCGCCGGGGAGCTGTTTTTT. It specifies CASSFRRGMSAGELFF.

The chain joins TRBV5-1 to TRBJ1-2, with 9 bases fitting TRBD1. This CDR3 is 14 amino acids long. Germline assignment: CDR1 SGHRS and CDR2 YFSETQ. V shed 4 bases, J shed 0 bases, and the junction held 1 base outside the gene matches. CDR3: CASSGTGTNYGYTF. The CDR3 DNA follows: TGCGCCAGCAGCGGGACAGGGACTAACTATGGCTACACCTTC. The variable domain in full, with the rest retrieved from reference TRBV5-1 and TRBJ1-2, is KAGVTQTPRYLIKTRGQQVTLSCSPISGHRSVSWYQQTPGQGLQFLFEYFSETQRNKGNFPGRFSGRQFSNSRSEMNVSTLELGDSALYLCASSGTGTNYGYTFGSGTRLTVV.

The chain combines TRBV27 with TRBJ2-2, with D perhaps TRBD1 (6 bases). The germline V gene has CDR1 MNHEY and CDR2 SMNVEV (reference sequence). V gave up 7 bases and J gave up 3 bases, with 18 bases separating them. This CDR3 spans 16 amino acids. The CDR3 is CASTKQGNRDTGELFF. CDR3 sequence (DNA): TGTGCCAGCACCAAACAGGGCAATAGGGACACCGGGGAGCTGTTTTTT.

The chain carries TRBV29-1 and TRBJ2-2, with 8 bases identical to TRBD2. With V trimmed by 7 bases and J by 8 bases, 9 bases remained unmatched. CDR3 length: 13 amino acids. The germline V gene encodes CDR1 SQVTM and CDR2 ANQGSEA. The CDR3 loop is CSGRSGRGGELFF. In DNA, the CDR3 is TGCAGCGGAAGAAGCGGGAGAGGGGGGGAGCTGTTTTTT.

V usage is TRBV7-9 and J usage is TRBJ2-2; tentatively, D is TRBD1 (5 bases). Germline V CDR1 and CDR2: SEHNR, FQNEAQ (reference sequence). This CDR3 is built from 18 residues. Trimming stripped 2 bases from V and 0 bases from J, with 16 bases between. In DNA form, the CDR3 reads TGTGCCAGCAGCTTAAGTTTGGGGCGAAAAGCGAACACCGGGGAGCTGTTTTTT. It encodes CASSLSLGRKANTGELFF.

The chain carries TRBV6-6 and TRBJ1-3; D may be TRBD1 (5 bases). Trimming removed 5 bases from V and 5 bases from J, with 13 bases in between. The CDR3 sequence is 14 residues long. Germline V gene data show CDR1 as MNHNY and CDR2 as SVGAGI (reference sequence). CDR3 sequence: CASSPIDSRNTIYF. The CDR3 nucleotides are TGTGCCAGCAGTCCAATTGACAGTCGAAACACCATATATTTT.

The V and J genes are TRBV15 and TRBJ1-2; possible D gene TRBD1, 5 bases. This CDR3 is 16 amino acids long. Between the trimmed V and J ends, which lost 0 bases and 8 bases, there was a span of 19 bases. Germline CDR1 LNHNV, CDR2 YYDKDF (reference sequence). The CDR3 sequence: CATSRDKGQVGWGYTF. CDR3 DNA: TGTGCCACCAGCAGAGATAAGGGGCAGGTGGGATGGGGCTACACCTTC.

This chain joins TRBV5-5 and TRBJ1-4; 7 positions agree with TRBD1. CDR1 and CDR2 from the germline V gene are SGHKS and YYEKEE (reference sequence). The V and J ends lost 0 bases and 8 bases, in that order; junction bases with no gene match: 13. The CDR3 has 17 residues. The CDR3, as DNA: TGTGCCAGCAGCTTGGCCCCCTCCGGGGCCAGGGGGGAAAAACTGTTTTTT. It encodes CASSLAPSGARGEKLFF.

J is TRBJ2-7 and V is TRBV4-3, with 7 bases lining up with TRBD2. Germline values: CDR1 LGHNA, CDR2 YSLEER. This CDR3 spans 13 amino acids. The ends lost 4 bases at V and 2 bases at J; junction bases unmatched: 2. The CDR3 DNA reads TGCGCCAGCAGCCCGGGACTAACCTACGAGCAGTACTTC. This codes for CASSPGLTYEQYF.

The chain links TRBV10-3 to TRBJ2-5; 10 nucleotides match TRBD2. Germline CDR1 and CDR2: ENHRY and SYGVKD. The V and J ends lost 3 bases and 2 bases, in that order; junction bases with no gene match: 0. This CDR3 contains 14 residues. The CDR3 DNA reads TGTGCCATCAGTGAACTAGCGGGGCAAGAGACCCAGTACTTC. This translates into CAISELAGQETQYF.